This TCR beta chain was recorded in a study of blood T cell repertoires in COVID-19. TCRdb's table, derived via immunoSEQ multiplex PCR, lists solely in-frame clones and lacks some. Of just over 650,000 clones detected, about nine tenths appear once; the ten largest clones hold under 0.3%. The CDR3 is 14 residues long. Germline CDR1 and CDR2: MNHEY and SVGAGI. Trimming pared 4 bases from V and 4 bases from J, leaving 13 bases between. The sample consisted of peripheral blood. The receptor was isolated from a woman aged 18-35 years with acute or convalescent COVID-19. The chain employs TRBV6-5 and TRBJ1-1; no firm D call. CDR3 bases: TGTGCCAGCAGTTCCCCGGTCTTAAGCACTGAAGCTTTCTTT. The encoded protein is CASSSPVLSTEAFF.